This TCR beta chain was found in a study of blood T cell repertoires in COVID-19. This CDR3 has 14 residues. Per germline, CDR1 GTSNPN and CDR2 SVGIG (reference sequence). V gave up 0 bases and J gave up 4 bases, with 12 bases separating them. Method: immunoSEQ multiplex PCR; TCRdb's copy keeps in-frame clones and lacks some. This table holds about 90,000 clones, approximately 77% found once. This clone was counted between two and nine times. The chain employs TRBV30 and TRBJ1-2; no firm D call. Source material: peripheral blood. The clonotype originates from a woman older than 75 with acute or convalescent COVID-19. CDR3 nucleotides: TGTGCCTGGAGTGTAGCGGGGTTTTCCTATGGCTACACCTTC. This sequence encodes CAWSVAGFSYGYTF.